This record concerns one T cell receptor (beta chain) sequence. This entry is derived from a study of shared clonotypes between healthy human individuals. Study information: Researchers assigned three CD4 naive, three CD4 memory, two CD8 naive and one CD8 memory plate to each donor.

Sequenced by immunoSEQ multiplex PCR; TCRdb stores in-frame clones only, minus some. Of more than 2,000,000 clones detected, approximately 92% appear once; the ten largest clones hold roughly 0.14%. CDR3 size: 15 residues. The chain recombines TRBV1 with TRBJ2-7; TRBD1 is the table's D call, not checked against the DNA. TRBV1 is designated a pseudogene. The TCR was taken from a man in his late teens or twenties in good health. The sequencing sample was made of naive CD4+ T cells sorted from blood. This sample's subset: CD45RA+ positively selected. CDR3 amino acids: CTSSQDLDRGYEQYF. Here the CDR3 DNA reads TGCACCAGCAGCCAAGATCTGGACAGGGGCTACGAGCAGTACTTC.